Sequencing of this T cell receptor beta chain was carried out in a study of cytomegalovirus exposure and HLA in healthy donors. This CDR3 is built from 16 residues. V lost 1 base and J 10 bases, leaving 20 bases between the germline ends. Germline V gene sequence: CDR1 MNHEY, CDR2 SMNVEV (reference sequence). Primers: 60 Vbeta forward and 13 Jbeta reverse. Clones were sequenced by immunoSEQ multiplex PCR, and TCRdb holds only the in-frame ones, with some missing. The data hold some 200,000 clones, with approximately 70% observed a single time. The sample was PBMCs. The V gene is TRBV27, the J gene TRBJ2-1; a weak D match, TRBD1 (6 bases). The TCR sequence derives from a man aged 35 to 55 in good health and CMV-seropositive. CDR3: CASSLFQQGVGGEQFF. CDR3 nucleotide sequence: TGTGCCAGCAGTTTATTTCAACAGGGCGTCGGAGGAGAGCAGTTCTTC.